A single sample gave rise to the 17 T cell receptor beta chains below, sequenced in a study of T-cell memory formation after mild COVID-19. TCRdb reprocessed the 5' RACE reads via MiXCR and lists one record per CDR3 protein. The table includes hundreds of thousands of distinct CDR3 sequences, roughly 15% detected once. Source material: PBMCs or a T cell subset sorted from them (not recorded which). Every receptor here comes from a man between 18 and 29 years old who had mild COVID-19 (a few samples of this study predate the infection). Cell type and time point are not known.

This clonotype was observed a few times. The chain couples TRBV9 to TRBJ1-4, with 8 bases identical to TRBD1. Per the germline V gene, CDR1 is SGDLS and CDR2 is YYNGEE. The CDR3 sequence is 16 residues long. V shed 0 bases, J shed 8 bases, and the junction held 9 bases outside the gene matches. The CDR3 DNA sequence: TGTGCCAGCAGCGTAGCGGCAGGGGGCGTTTACGAAAAACTGTTTTTT. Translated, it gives CASSVAAGGVYEKLFF.

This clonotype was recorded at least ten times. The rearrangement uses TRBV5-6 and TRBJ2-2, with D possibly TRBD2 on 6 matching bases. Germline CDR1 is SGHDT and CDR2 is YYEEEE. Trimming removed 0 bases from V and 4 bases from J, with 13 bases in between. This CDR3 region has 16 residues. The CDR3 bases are TGTGCCAGCAGCTTGGCGACTAGTAGTGTCACCGGGGAGCTGTTTTTT. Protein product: CASSLATSSVTGELFF.

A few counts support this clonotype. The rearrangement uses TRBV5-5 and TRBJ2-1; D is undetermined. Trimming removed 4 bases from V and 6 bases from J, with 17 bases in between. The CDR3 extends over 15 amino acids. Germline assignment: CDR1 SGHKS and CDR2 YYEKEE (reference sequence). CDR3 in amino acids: CASSVVGWVGNEQFF. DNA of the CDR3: TGTGCCAGCAGCGTTGTCGGGTGGGTTGGCAATGAGCAGTTCTTC.

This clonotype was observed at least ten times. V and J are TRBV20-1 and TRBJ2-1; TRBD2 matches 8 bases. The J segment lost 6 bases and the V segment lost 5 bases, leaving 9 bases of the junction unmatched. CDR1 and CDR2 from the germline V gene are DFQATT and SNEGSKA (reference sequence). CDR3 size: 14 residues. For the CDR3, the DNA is TGCAGTGCTCCGCGGAGTAGCGGGATCAATGAGCAGTTCTTC. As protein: CSAPRSSGINEQFF.

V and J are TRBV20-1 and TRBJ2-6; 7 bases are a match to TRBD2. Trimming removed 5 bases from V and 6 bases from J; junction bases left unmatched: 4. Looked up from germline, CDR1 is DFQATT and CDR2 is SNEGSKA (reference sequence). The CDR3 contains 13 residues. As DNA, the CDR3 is TGCAGTGCTCACGGGGGGAAGGCCAACGTCCTGACTTTC. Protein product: CSAHGGKANVLTF.

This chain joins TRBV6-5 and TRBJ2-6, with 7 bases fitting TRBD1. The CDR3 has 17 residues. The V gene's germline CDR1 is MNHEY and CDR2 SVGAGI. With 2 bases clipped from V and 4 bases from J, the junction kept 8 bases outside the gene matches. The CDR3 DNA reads TGTGCCAGCAGTTACCTGAGTAGGGGGCAAGGGGCCAACGTCCTGACTTTC. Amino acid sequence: CASSYLSRGQGANVLTF.

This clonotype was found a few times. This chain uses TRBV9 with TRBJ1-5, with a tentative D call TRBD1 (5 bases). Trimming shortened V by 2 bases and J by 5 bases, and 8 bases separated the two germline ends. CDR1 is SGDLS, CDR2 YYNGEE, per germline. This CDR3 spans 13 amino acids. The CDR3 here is CASSVRADQPQHF. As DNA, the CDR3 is TGTGCCAGCAGCGTCAGGGCGGATCAGCCCCAGCATTTT.

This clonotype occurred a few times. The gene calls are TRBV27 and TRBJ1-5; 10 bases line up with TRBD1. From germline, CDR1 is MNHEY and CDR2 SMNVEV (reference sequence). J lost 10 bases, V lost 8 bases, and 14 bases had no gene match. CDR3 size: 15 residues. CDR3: CASSPLGQGINPQHF. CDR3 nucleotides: TGTGCCAGCTCACCTCTGGGACAGGGGATCAATCCCCAGCATTTT.

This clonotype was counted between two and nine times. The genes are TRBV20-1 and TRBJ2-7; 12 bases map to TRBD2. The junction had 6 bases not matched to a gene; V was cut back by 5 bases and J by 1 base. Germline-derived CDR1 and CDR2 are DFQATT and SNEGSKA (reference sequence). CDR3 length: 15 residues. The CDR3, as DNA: TGCAGTGCTTACCGGACTAGCGGGGTTTCCTACGAGCAGTACTTC. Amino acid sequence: CSAYRTSGVSYEQYF.

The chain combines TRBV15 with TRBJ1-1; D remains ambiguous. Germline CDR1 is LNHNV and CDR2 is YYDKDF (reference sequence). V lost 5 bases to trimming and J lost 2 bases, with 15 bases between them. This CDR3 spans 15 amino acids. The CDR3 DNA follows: TGTGCCACCAGCGGTAAGGTTTCGCCTAACACTGAAGCTTTCTTT. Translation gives CATSGKVSPNTEAFF.

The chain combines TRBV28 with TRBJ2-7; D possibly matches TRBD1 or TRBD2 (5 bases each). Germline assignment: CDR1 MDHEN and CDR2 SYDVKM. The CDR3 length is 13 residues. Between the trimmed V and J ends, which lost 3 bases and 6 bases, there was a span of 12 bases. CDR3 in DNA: TGTGCCAGCAGTTTCGGCAGGGACGGCGAGCAGTACGTC. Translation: CASSFGRDGEQYV.

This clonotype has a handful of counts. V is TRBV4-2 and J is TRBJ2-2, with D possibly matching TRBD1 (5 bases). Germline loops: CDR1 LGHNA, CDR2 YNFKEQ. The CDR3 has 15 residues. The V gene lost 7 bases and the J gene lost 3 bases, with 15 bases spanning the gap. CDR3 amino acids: CASKGQGGDTGELFF. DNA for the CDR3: TGTGCCAGCAAGGGTCAGGGTGGGGACACCGGGGAGCTGTTTTTT.

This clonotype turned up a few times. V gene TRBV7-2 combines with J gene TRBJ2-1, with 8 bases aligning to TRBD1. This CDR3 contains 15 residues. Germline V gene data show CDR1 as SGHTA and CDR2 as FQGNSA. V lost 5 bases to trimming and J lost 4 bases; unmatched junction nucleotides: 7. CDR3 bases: TGTGCCAGCAGCCAGACAGGGGCTTCATACAATGAGCAGTTCTTC. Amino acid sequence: CASSQTGASYNEQFF.

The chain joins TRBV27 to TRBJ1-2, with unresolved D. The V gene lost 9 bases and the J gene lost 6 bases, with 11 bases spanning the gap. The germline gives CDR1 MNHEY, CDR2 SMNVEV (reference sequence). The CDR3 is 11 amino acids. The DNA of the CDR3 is TGTGCCAGTTCGGAGGGTGATGGCTACACCTTC. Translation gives CASSEGDGYTF.

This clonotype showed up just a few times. CDR3 sequence: CSGVGANEKLFF. CDR3 DNA: TGCAGCGGAGTAGGGGCTAATGAAAAACTGTTTTTT. The chain links TRBV29-1 to TRBJ1-4; weak D call: TRBD1 (5 bases). From germline, CDR1 is SQVTM and CDR2 ANQGSEA. There are 12 residues in the CDR3. Trimming removed 7 bases at V and 3 bases at J, with 9 bases between.

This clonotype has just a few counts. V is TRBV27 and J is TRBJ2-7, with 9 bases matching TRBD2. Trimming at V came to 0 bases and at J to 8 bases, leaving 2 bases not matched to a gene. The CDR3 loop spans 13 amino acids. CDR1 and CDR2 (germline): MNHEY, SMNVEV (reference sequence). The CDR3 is CASSLSGTSKQYV. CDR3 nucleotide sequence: TGTGCCAGCAGTTTATCGGGGACTAGCAAGCAGTACGTC.

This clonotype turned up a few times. CDR3 in DNA: TGCAGTGCGGAAGGGACAGGATCTCGCTATGGCTACACCTTC. Its translation: CSAEGTGSRYGYTF. The chain is built from TRBV20-1 and TRBJ1-2; 8 positions agree with TRBD1. The germline V gene encodes CDR1 DFQATT and CDR2 SNEGSKA (reference sequence). Losses at the gene ends were 6 bases for V and 4 bases for J; bases not matched to a gene: 10. This CDR3 comprises 14 residues.